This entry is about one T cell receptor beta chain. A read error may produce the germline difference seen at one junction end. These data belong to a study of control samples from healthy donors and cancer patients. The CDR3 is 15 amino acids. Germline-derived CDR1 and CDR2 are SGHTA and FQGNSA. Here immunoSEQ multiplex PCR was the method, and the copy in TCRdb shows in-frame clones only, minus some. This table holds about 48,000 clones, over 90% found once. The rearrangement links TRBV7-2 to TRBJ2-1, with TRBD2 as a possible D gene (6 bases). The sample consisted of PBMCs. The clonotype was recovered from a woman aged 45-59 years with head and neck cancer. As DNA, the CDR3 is TGTGCCAGCAGTTTAGCGGTGAGCTCCTACAATGAGCAGTTCTTC. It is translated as CASSLAVSSYNEQFF.